There are a few counts of the clone carrying this T cell receptor (beta chain). Other DNA sequences in this specimen translate into the identical CDR3. This sample is drawn from a study of blood T cell repertoires in COVID-19. TCRdb keeps only in-frame clones here, not all; method: immunoSEQ multiplex PCR. This sample has around 500,000 clones; around 87% occur once, and the top ten carry less than 2%. The germline V and J ends were trimmed by 4 bases and 2 bases, with 3 bases remaining between them. Germline lookup yields CDR1 SGHTA and CDR2 FQGNSA. The CDR3 is 11 residues long. Sequencing used PBMCs or T cells enriched from blood (not recorded which). The chain recombines TRBV7-2 with TRBJ2-7, with D unclear. This receptor was identified in a woman between 35 and 50 years old who had recovered from COVID-19. CDR3 in DNA: TGTGCCAGCAGCTCTACCTACGAGCAGTACTTC. This codes for CASSSTYEQYF.